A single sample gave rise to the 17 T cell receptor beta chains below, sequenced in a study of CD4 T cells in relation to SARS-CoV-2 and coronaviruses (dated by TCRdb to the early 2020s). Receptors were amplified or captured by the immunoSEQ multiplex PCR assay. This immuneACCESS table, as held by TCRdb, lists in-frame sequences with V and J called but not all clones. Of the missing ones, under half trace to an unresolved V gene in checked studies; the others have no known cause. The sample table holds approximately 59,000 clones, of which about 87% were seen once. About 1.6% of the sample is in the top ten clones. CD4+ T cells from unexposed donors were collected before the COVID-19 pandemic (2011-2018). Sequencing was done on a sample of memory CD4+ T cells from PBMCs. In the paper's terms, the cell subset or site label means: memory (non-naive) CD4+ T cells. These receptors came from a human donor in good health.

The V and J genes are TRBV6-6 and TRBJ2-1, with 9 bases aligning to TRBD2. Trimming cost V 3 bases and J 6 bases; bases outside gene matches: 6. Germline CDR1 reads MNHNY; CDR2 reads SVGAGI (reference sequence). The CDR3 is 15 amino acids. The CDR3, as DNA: TGTGCCAGCAGTTATCCGAGCGGGGGGAGCAATGAGCAGTTCTTC. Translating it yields CASSYPSGGSNEQFF.

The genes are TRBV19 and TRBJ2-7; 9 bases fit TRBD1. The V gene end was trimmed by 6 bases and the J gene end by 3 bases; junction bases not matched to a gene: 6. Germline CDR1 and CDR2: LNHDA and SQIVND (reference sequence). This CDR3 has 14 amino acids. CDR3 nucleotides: TGTGCCAGTAGGCCCGGGACAGGGAGCTACGAGCAGTACTTC. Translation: CASRPGTGSYEQYF.

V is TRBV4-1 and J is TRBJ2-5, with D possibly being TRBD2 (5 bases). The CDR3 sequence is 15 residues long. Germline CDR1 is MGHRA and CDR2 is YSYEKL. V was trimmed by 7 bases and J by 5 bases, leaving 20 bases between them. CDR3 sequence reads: CASIPSGLEAETQYF. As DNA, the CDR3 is TGCGCCAGCATCCCCTCTGGACTGGAGGCGGAGACCCAGTACTTC.

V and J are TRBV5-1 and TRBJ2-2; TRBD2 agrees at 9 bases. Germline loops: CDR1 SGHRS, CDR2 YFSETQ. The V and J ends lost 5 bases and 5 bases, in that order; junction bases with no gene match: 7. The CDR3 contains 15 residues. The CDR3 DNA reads TGCGCCAGCAGTAAGGATAGCGGGGGTACCGGGGAGCTGTTTTTT. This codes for CASSKDSGGTGELFF.

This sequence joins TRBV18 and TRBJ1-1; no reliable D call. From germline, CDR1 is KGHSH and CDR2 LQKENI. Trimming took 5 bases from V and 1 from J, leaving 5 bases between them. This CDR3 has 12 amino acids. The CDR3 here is CASSTANTEAFF. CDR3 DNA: TGTGCCAGCTCAACTGCGAACACTGAAGCTTTCTTT.

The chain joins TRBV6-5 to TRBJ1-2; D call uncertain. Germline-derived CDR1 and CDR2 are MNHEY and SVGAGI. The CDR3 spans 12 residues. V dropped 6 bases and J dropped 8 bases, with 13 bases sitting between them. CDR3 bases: TGTGCCAGCAGAGACGCTTATGGGGGCTACACCTTC. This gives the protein CASRDAYGGYTF.

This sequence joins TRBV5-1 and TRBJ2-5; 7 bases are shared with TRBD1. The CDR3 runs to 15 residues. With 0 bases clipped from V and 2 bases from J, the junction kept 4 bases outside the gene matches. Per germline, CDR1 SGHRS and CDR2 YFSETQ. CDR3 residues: CASSLVVGQQETQYF. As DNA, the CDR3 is TGCGCCAGCAGCTTGGTCGTGGGACAGCAAGAGACCCAGTACTTC.

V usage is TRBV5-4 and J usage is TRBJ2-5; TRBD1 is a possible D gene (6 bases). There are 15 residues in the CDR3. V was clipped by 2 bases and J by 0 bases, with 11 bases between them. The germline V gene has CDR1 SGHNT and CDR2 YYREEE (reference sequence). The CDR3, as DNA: TGTGCCAGCAGCTTACGGACAGCTTACCAAGAGACCCAGTACTTC. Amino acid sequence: CASSLRTAYQETQYF.

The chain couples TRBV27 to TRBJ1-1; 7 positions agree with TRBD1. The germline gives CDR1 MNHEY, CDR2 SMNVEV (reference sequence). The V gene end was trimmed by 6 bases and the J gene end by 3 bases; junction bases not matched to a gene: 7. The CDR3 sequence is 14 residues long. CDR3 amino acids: CASSTDRLDTEAFF. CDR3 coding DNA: TGTGCCAGCAGCACGGACAGGTTGGACACTGAAGCTTTCTTT.

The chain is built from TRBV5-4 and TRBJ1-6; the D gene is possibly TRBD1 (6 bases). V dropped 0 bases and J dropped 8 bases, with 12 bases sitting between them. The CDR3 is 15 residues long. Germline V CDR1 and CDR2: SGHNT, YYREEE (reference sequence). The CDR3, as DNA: TGTGCCAGCAGCTTGGGGGGGCAGGGTTATTCACCCCTCCACTTT. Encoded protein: CASSLGGQGYSPLHF.

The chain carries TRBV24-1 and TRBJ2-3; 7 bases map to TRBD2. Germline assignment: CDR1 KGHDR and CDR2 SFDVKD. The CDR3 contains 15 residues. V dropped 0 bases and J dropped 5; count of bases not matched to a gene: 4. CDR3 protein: CATSDLLRGVDTQYF. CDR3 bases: TGTGCCACCAGTGATTTGCTTCGGGGGGTAGATACGCAGTATTTT.

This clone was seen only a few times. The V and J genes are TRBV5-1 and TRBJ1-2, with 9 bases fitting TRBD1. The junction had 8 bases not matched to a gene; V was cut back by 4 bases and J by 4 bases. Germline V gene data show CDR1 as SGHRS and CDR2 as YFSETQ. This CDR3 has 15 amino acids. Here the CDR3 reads CASSLQGAEVYGYTF. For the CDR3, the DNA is TGCGCCAGCAGCCTACAGGGGGCAGAGGTCTATGGCTACACCTTC.

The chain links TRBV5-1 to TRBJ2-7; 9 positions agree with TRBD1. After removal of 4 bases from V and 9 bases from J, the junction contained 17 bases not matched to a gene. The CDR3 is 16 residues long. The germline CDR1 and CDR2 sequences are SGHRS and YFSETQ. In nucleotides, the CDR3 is TGCGCCAGCAGCCGCTCTCCTCCGGGACAGGGTAATGGGCAGTACTTC. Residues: CASSRSPPGQGNGQYF.

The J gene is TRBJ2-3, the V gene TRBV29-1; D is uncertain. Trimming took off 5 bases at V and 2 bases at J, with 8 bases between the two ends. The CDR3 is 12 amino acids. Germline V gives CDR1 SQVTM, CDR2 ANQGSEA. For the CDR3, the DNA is TGCAGCGTTCCATCCCCCACAGATACGCAGTATTTT. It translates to CSVPSPTDTQYF.

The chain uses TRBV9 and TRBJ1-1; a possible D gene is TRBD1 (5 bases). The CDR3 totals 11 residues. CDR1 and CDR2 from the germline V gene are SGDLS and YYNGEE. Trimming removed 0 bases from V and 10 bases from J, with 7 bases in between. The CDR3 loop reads CASSVVRVAFF. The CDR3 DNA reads TGTGCCAGCAGCGTAGTCAGGGTAGCTTTCTTT.

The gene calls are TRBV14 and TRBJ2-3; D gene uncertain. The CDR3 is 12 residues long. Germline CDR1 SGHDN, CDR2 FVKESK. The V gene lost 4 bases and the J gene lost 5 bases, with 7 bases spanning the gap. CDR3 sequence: CASSPGGDTQYF. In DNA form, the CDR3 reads TGTGCCAGCAGCCCCGGTGGAGATACGCAGTATTTT.

CDR3 bases: TGTGCCAGCAGCCCTGGGCCGGGAAATGAGCAGTTCTTC. Protein: CASSPGPGNEQFF. This chain links TRBV9 with TRBJ2-1; possibly TRBD2 for D (5 bases). Trimming left V 4 bases short and J 7 bases short, with 12 bases between. The CDR3 has 13 amino acids. CDR1 and CDR2 (germline): SGDLS, YYNGEE.